What follows are 30 T cell receptor beta chains derived from one specimen sequenced in a study of T cells after yellow fever vaccination. TCRdb ran MiXCR on the 5' RACE reads and lists one entry per CDR3 protein. The sample contains approximately 260,000 distinct CDR3 sequences, 10% to 15% of which appear only once. The input for sequencing was CD4+ T cells sorted from PBMCs, taken 45 days after the yellow fever booster vaccination. The receptors shown here come from a man aged 25-40 years who received the YFV17D yellow fever vaccine.

V is TRBV5-5 and J is TRBJ2-3; the D gene is possibly TRBD2 (6 bases). Germline values: CDR1 SGHKS, CDR2 YYEKEE (reference sequence). CDR3 size: 13 residues. The V end lost 2 bases, the J end lost 6 bases, and 10 bases lay between the germline ends. The CDR3 reads CASSFARGDTQYF. As DNA, the CDR3 is TGTGCCAGCAGCTTTGCCCGGGGGGATACGCAGTATTTT.

The genes are TRBV11-1 and TRBJ2-3, with D perhaps being TRBD1 or TRBD2 (5 bases each). The CDR3 is 18 residues long. Trimming shortened V by 4 bases and J by 0 bases, and 20 bases separated the two germline ends. The V gene's germline CDR1 is SGHAT and CDR2 FQDESV (reference sequence). The CDR3 DNA follows: TGTGCCAGCAGCTCGACCGGGACGGCTTCTACTAGCACAGATACGCAGTATTTT. Translation gives CASSSTGTASTSTDTQYF.

The sample holds a few counts of this clonotype. This rearrangement joins TRBV14 to TRBJ2-5; D call uncertain. Germline values: CDR1 SGHDN, CDR2 FVKESK. Trimming stripped 2 bases from V and 14 bases from J, with 15 bases between. The CDR3 has 12 amino acids. The CDR3 reads CASSQPPGSLYF. The CDR3 nucleotides read TGTGCCAGCAGCCAACCGCCCGGGTCCCTCTACTTC.

This clonotype was observed a handful of times. The rearrangement joins TRBV5-5 to TRBJ1-5, with D unresolved. Between the trimmed V and J ends, which lost 1 base and 5 bases, there was a span of 13 bases. The CDR3 has 15 residues. Germline CDR1 is SGHKS and CDR2 is YYEKEE (reference sequence). The CDR3, as DNA: TGTGCCAGCAGCTTGCCCGGTAACGGTGATCAGCCCCAGCATTTT. As protein: CASSLPGNGDQPQHF.

This clonotype was picked up many times. The V gene is TRBV20-1, the J gene TRBJ1-2, with 7 bases identical to TRBD1. The CDR3 is 12 residues long. After removal of 6 bases from V and 1 base from J, the junction contained 2 bases not matched to a gene. Germline CDR1 DFQATT, CDR2 SNEGSKA (reference sequence). The CDR3 DNA is TGCAGTGCGGGACAGCTTAACTATGGCTACACCTTC. Translating gives CSAGQLNYGYTF.

V and J are TRBV20-1 and TRBJ2-5; TRBD1 might be the D (7 bases). Germline lookup yields CDR1 DFQATT and CDR2 SNEGSKA (reference sequence). The CDR3 is 13 amino acids. Trimming pared 4 bases from V and 6 bases from J, leaving 15 bases between. CDR3 sequence reads: CSAIHRGGKTQYF. CDR3 coding DNA: TGCAGTGCTATACACAGGGGCGGGAAGACCCAGTACTTC.

This clonotype was seen a handful of times. CDR3 nucleotide sequence: TGTGCCAGCAGCTCCTTAGGGAGAACCTACAATGAGCAGTTCTTC. Its translation is CASSSLGRTYNEQFF. V gene TRBV7-3 combines with J gene TRBJ2-1, with a tentative D call TRBD2 (5 bases). Deletions cut 4 bases from V and 2 bases from J, with 12 bases between. The V gene's germline CDR1 is SGHTA and CDR2 FQGTGA. CDR3 length: 15 amino acids. Combining the CDR3 with reference TRBV7-3 and TRBJ2-1 gives the whole variable domain GAGVSQTPSNKVTEKGKYVELRCDPISGHTALYWYRQSLGQGPEFLIYFQGTGAADDSGLPNDRFFAVRPEGSVSTLKIQRTERGDSAVYLCASSSLGRTYNEQFFGPGTRLTVL.

CDR3: CASSYGGGMYNEQFF. The CDR3 DNA sequence: TGCGCCAGCAGCTATGGAGGGGGTATGTACAATGAGCAGTTCTTC. V is TRBV4-3 and J is TRBJ2-1; tentatively, D is TRBD1 or TRBD2 (6 bases each). Germline CDR1 is LGHNA and CDR2 is YSLEER. Trimming left V 5 bases short and J 4 bases short, with 15 bases between. The CDR3 contains 15 residues.

This clonotype was counted many times. V and J are TRBV12-3 or TRBV12-4 and TRBJ2-1, with 7 bases lining up with TRBD2. V trimming: 2 bases; J trimming: 0 bases; junction bases outside the gene matches: 1. This CDR3 region has 15 residues. The CDR3 spells CASSLSGNSYNEQFF. For the CDR3, the DNA is TGTGCCAGCAGTTTAAGCGGGAACTCCTACAATGAGCAGTTCTTC.

The rearrangement joins TRBV21-1 to TRBJ1-2; no check of the table's D call, TRBD1, against the DNA was made. TRBV21-1 is deemed a pseudogene. CDR3 length: 14 residues. The CDR3 loop reads CASSKAIDSRGYTF. In DNA, the CDR3 is TGTGCCAGCAGCAAGGCGATCGACAGTAGAGGCTACACCTTC.

In its sample, this clonotype was seen many times. The chain combines TRBV5-1 with TRBJ2-3, with 8 nucleotides matching TRBD1. The CDR3 extends over 13 amino acids. Germline V CDR1 and CDR2: SGHRS, YFSETQ. V shed 4 bases, J shed 5 bases, and the junction held 3 bases outside the gene matches. The CDR3 nucleotides are TGCGCCAGCAGCATGGACAGGGAAGATACGCAGTATTTT. Translating it yields CASSMDREDTQYF.

Here the CDR3 reads CSVGDRDLIEQYF. CDR3 DNA: TGCAGCGTTGGGGACAGGGATCTGATAGAGCAGTACTTC. The chain combines TRBV29-1 with TRBJ2-7; 9 bases agree with TRBD1. The CDR3 sequence is 13 residues long. Per the germline V gene, CDR1 is SQVTM and CDR2 is ANQGSEA. V shed 4 bases and J 7 bases; nucleotides not matched to a gene: 8.

The chain couples TRBV11-2 to TRBJ2-7; 11 nucleotides match TRBD2. Germline trimming cut 4 bases from V and 3 bases from J; bases unmatched to any gene: 11. The CDR3 covers 17 residues. In germline, CDR1 is SGHAT, CDR2 FQNNGV. The CDR3 DNA reads TGTGCCAGCAGCTCCCTCCCCAGACTAGCGGGAAGCTACGAGCAGTACTTC. Protein product: CASSSLPRLAGSYEQYF.

The gene calls are TRBV7-2 and TRBJ2-7, with D possibly matching TRBD2 (6 bases). Germline V gene sequence: CDR1 SGHTA, CDR2 FQGNSA. This CDR3 spans 14 amino acids. V was trimmed by 1 base and J by 9 bases, leaving 16 bases between them. The CDR3 DNA reads TGTGCCAGCAGCTTAGTTTTGCGGGATGGGTTGCAGTACTTC. Protein sequence: CASSLVLRDGLQYF.

This clonotype was detected ten times or more. The chain joins TRBV9 to TRBJ2-2, with D maybe TRBD1 (6 bases). The CDR3 covers 14 residues. V dropped 2 bases and J dropped 6 bases, with 11 bases sitting between them. Germline CDR1 SGDLS, CDR2 YYNGEE. CDR3 sequence reads: CASSVRTDAGELFF. The CDR3, as DNA: TGTGCCAGCAGCGTTAGGACAGATGCCGGGGAGCTGTTTTTT.

The sample holds a few counts of this clonotype. The V and J genes are TRBV7-2 and TRBJ2-7; TRBD2 might be the D (6 bases). The CDR3 extends over 15 amino acids. CDR1 SGHTA and CDR2 FQGNSA come from the germline V gene. V lost 5 bases to trimming and J lost 5 bases, with 19 bases between them. The DNA of the CDR3 is TGTGCCAGCAGCCTTAGAACGGGACTTCTCAACGAGCAGTACTTC. Protein product: CASSLRTGLLNEQYF.

CDR3 protein: CASTGGGLAGVRYNEQFF. For the CDR3, the DNA is TGTGCCAGCACCGGGGGGGGACTAGCGGGAGTCCGGTACAATGAGCAGTTCTTC. The gene calls are TRBV7-8 and TRBJ2-1, with TRBD2 matching over 14 bases. V was pared by 7 bases and J by 4 bases, with 12 bases of the junction left unmatched. The CDR3 totals 18 residues. CDR1 and CDR2 (germline): SGHVS, FQNEAQ.

This chain joins TRBV7-2 and TRBJ2-3; 8 bases are a match to TRBD2. Trimming cost V 5 bases and J 0 bases; bases outside gene matches: 7. The CDR3 length is 16 residues. CDR1 is SGHTA and CDR2 is FQGNSA in the germline V gene. CDR3 region: CASSDTGGPSTDTQYF. DNA for the CDR3: TGTGCCAGCAGCGATACGGGAGGGCCGAGCACAGATACGCAGTATTTT.

In its sample, this clonotype was seen many times. The chain links TRBV18 to TRBJ1-1, with D perhaps TRBD1 (6 bases). Germline CDR1 is KGHSH and CDR2 is LQKENI. The CDR3 extends over 14 amino acids. V was pared by 4 bases and J by 4 bases, with 13 bases between. The CDR3 region is CASSLQGTGTEAFF. For the CDR3, the DNA is TGTGCCAGCTCACTCCAGGGGACCGGCACTGAAGCTTTCTTT.

The chain combines TRBV5-5 with TRBJ2-5, with a weak D call TRBD2 (5 bases). The V and J ends lost 8 bases and 1 base respectively, with 12 bases between them. The CDR3 covers 13 residues. Germline V gene sequence: CDR1 SGHKS, CDR2 YYEKEE (reference sequence). CDR3 residues: CASTSEVQETQYF. The CDR3 DNA is TGTGCCAGTACCTCGGAGGTCCAAGAGACCCAGTACTTC.

There are a few counts of this clonotype. J is TRBJ2-7 and V is TRBV7-2, with 10 bases matching TRBD2. CDR3 length equals 15 residues. The V segment lost 0 bases and the J segment 3 bases; nucleotides outside the gene matches: 2. Looked up from germline, CDR1 is SGHTA and CDR2 is FQGNSA. The CDR3 reads CASSLALAGLYEQYF. CDR3 nucleotide sequence: TGTGCCAGCAGCTTAGCACTAGCGGGACTCTACGAGCAGTACTTC.

This clonotype was observed at least ten times. The chain carries TRBV24-1 and TRBJ2-2; possibly TRBD1 or TRBD2 for D (5 bases each). Germline CDR1 reads KGHDR; CDR2 reads SFDVKD. The ends were cut back, 7 bases at V and 5 bases at J, with 16 bases in the middle. CDR3 length equals 15 residues. This chain's CDR3 is CATSWGGGSTGELFF. In DNA, the CDR3 is TGTGCCACCAGCTGGGGTGGGGGATCGACCGGGGAGCTGTTTTTT.

This clonotype was counted only a few times. The rearrangement uses TRBV6-2 or TRBV6-3 and TRBJ2-1, with 9 bases that match TRBD2. J lost 5 bases, V lost 5 bases, and 1 base had no gene match. In germline, CDR1 is MNHEY, CDR2 SVGEGT. CDR3 length: 13 amino acids. For the CDR3, the DNA is TGTGCCAGCAGTCGACTAGCGGACAATGAGCAGTTCTTC. It yields the protein CASSRLADNEQFF.

This clonotype was observed a handful of times. The genes are TRBV20-1 and TRBJ2-3; 9 bases fit TRBD2. With 0 bases clipped from V and 6 bases from J, the junction kept 10 bases outside the gene matches. The CDR3 has 16 residues. Germline-derived CDR1 and CDR2 are DFQATT and SNEGSKA (reference sequence). This CDR3 reads CSARDRSSGSWDTQYF. The CDR3 nucleotides are TGCAGTGCTAGAGATCGTAGTAGCGGGAGCTGGGATACGCAGTATTTT.

The V gene is TRBV20-1, the J gene TRBJ2-3; possibly TRBD1 for D (6 bases). The CDR3 loop spans 14 amino acids. Germline CDR1 and CDR2: DFQATT and SNEGSKA (reference sequence). Trimming removed 1 base from V and 1 base from J, with 9 bases in between. The CDR3, as DNA: TGCAGTGCTAGAGTACAGGGCGGCACAGATACGCAGTATTTT. It yields the protein CSARVQGGTDTQYF.

The table lists this clonotype with a few counts. This chain joins TRBV5-1 and TRBJ1-6; no clear D. Trimming pared 4 bases from V and 8 bases from J, leaving 7 bases between. The CDR3 runs 12 residues. Germline CDR1 is SGHRS and CDR2 is YFSETQ. This CDR3 is CASSPSDSPLHF. The CDR3 DNA sequence: TGCGCCAGCAGCCCGTCGGATTCACCCCTCCACTTT.

This clonotype appeared a few times. This CDR3 is CASRKVAGDYEQYF. CDR3 bases: TGTGCCAGCAGGAAGGTAGCGGGAGACTACGAGCAGTACTTC. This rearrangement joins TRBV12-3 or TRBV12-4 to TRBJ2-7; 9 nucleotides agree with TRBD2. The CDR3 spans 14 residues. With 6 bases clipped from V and 3 bases from J, the junction kept 6 bases outside the gene matches.

This clonotype was detected a few times. The V and J genes are TRBV29-1 and TRBJ2-2; possible D gene TRBD1, 5 bases. This CDR3 spans 12 amino acids. Between the trimmed V and J ends, which lost 5 bases and 6 bases, there was a span of 10 bases. From germline, CDR1 is SQVTM and CDR2 ANQGSEA. CDR3 bases: TGCAGCGTTCCCGTGACAGCCGGGGAGCTGTTTTTT. Its translation is CSVPVTAGELFF.

This clonotype was seen more than once but under ten times. The J gene is TRBJ2-6, the V gene TRBV12-5, with D uncertain. Trimming left V 6 bases short and J 0 bases short, with 3 bases between. The CDR3 has 13 amino acids. Germline values: CDR1 LGHNT, CDR2 FRNRAP. The CDR3 region is CASGPSGANVLTF. CDR3 sequence (DNA): TGTGCTAGTGGACCCTCTGGGGCCAACGTCCTGACTTTC.

The table lists this clonotype with many counts. The V gene is TRBV29-1, the J gene TRBJ2-3; 10 nucleotides match TRBD2. There are 12 residues in the CDR3. The germline gives CDR1 SQVTM, CDR2 ANQGSEA. V trimming: 8 bases; J trimming: 7 bases; junction bases outside the gene matches: 6. The CDR3 sequence is CSSRTSGNTQYF. The CDR3 nucleotides read TGCAGCTCCCGGACTAGCGGAAATACGCAGTATTTT.